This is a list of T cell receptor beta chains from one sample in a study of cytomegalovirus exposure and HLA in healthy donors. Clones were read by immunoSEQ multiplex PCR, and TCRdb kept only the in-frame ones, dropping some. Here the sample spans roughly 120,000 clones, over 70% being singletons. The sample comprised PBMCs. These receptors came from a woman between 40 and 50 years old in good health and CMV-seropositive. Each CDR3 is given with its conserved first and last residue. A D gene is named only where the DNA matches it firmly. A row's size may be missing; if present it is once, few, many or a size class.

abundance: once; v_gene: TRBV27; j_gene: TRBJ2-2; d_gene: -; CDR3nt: TGTGCCAGCAGTTTAAGGGACTTCACTAACGCGAACACCGGGGAGCTGTTTTTT; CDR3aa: CASSLRDFTNANTGELFF
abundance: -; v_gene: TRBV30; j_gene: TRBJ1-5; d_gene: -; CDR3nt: TGTGCCTGGGGCTTGGGCAATCAGCCCCAGCATTTT; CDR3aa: CAWGLGNQPQHF
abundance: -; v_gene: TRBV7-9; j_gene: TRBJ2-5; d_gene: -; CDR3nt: TGTGCCAGCAGCTTAGGGACTACCAAAGAGACCCAGTACTTC; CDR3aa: CASSLGTTKETQYF
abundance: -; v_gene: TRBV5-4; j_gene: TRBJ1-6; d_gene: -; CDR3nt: TGTGCCAGCAGTTTGAGACAGAATAATTCACCCCTCCACTTT; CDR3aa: CASSLRQNNSPLHF
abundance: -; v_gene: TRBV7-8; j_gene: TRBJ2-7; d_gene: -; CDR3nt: TGTGCCAGCAGCTTGTCGCAGGGAGGAGACGAGCAGTACTTC; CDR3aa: CASSLSQGGDEQYF
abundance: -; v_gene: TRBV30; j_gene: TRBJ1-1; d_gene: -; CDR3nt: TGTGCCCGTAGGGGGAACACTGAAGCTTTCTTT; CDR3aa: CARRGNTEAFF
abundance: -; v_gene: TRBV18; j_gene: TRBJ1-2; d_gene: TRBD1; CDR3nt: TGTGCCAGCTCACCACCCAGGACAGGGAACTATGGCTACACCTTC; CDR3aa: CASSPPRTGNYGYTF
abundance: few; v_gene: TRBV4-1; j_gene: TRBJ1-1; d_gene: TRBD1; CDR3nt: TGCGCCAGCAGCCAAGATCCGGCAGGGGGCCTTTACACTGAAGCTTTCTTT; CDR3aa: CASSQDPAGGLYTEAFF
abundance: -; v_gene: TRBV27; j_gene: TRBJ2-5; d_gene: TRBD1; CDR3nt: TGTGCCAGCAGTTCACTTGACAGGGTGGGAGAGACCCAGTACTTC; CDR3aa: CASSSLDRVGETQYF
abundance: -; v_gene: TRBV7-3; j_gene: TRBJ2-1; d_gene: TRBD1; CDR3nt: TGTGCCAGCAGCTTGACCCGGGACAGGGGGCACAATGAGCAGTTCTTC; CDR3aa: CASSLTRDRGHNEQFF
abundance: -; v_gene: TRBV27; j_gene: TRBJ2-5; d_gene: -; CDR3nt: TGTGCCGCGGGGTGGGAGACCCAGTACTTC; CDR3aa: CAAGWETQYF
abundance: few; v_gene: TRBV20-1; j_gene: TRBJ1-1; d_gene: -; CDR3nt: TGCAGTGCCCGGAAGGGGATTGAAGCTTTCTTT; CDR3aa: CSARKGIEAFF
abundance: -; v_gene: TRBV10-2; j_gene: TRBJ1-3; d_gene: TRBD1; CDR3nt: TGCGCCAGCGGACAGGGGGCTAGTGGAAACACCATATATTTT; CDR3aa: CASGQGASGNTIYF
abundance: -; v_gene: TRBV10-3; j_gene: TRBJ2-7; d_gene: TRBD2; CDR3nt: TGTGCCATCAGTGAGGATAGCGGGAGCCACGAGCAGTACTTC; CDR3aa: CAISEDSGSHEQYF
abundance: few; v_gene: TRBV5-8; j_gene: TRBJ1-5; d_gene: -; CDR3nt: TGTGCCAGCAGCTTCTACCGGGACACTAGCAATCAGCCCCAGCATTTT; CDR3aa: CASSFYRDTSNQPQHF
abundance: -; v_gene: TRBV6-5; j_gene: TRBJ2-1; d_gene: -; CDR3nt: TGTGCCAGCAGAGCTCCAGGGATCTTCTACAATGAGCAGTTCTTC; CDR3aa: CASRAPGIFYNEQFF
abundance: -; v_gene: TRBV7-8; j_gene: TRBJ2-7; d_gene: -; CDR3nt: TGTGCCAGCAGCTTATCGGCTTACAGCTCCTACGAGCAGTACTTC; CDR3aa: CASSLSAYSSYEQYF
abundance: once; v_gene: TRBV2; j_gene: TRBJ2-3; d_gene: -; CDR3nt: TGTGCCAGCAGTATAGGGGAAGCGGATACGCAGTATTTT; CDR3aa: CASSIGEADTQYF
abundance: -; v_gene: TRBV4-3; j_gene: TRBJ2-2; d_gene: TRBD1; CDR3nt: TGCGCCAGCAGCCAAAGGACAGGGACTGCTCTCCGGGAGCTGTTTTTT; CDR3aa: CASSQRTGTALRELFF
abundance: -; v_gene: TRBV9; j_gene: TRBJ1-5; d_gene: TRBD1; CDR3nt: TGTGGCCACGGGACAGGGGGCGGAAGCAATCAGCCCCAGCATTTT; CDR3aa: CGHGTGGGSNQPQHF
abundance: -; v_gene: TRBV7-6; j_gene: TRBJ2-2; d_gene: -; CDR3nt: TGTGCCAGCAGCTTGGAGGCGAACACCGGGGAGCTGTTTTTT; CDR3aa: CASSLEANTGELFF
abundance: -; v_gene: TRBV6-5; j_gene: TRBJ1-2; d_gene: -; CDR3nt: TGTGCCAGCAGTTACTCGGCTCAGGGGAACTATGGCTACACCTTC; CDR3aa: CASSYSAQGNYGYTF
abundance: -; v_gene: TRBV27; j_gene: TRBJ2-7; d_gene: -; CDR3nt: TGTGCCAGCAGAACAGGGCTCGGCGAGCAGTACTTC; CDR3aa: CASRTGLGEQYF
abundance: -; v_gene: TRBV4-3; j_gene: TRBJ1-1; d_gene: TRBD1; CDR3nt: TGCGCCAGCAGCCAAGATGGTCAGGGGGCGGACACTGAAGCTTTCTTT; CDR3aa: CASSQDGQGADTEAFF
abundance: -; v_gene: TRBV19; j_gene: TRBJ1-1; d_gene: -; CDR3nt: TGTGCCAGTAGTATAGCTCGGGGGACTGAAGCTTTCTTT; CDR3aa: CASSIARGTEAFF
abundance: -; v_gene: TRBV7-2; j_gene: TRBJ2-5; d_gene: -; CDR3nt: TGTGCCAGCAGCCCCCCATACTTAGAGACCCAGTACTTC; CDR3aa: CASSPPYLETQYF
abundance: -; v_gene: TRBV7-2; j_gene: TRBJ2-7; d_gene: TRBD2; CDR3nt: TGTGCCAGCAGCTTAATGGCTAGCGGGGTCCACGAGCAGTACTTC; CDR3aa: CASSLMASGVHEQYF
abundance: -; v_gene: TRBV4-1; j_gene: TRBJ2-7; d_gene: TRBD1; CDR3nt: TGCGCCAGCAGCCAATGGGGACAGAACTCCTACGAGCAGTACTTC; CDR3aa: CASSQWGQNSYEQYF
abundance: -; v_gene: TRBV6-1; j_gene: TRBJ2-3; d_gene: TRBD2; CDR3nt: TGTGCCAGCAGTGGGCGGGGGCTAGCGGGAGGGTTGGATACGCAGTATTTT; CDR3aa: CASSGRGLAGGLDTQYF
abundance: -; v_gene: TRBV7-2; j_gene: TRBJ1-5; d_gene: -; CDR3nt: TGTGCCAGCAGCGCGGGACCCAATCAGCCCCAGCATTTT; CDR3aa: CASSAGPNQPQHF
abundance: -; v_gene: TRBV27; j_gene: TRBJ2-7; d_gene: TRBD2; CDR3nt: TGTGCCAGCAGTTTTAGGTCGGGGGGGACCCTAATAACCAAAAGCTCCTACGAGCAGTACTTC; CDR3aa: CASSFRSGGTLITKSSYEQYF
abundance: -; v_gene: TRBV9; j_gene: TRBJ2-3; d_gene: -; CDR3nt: TGTGCCAGCAGCGTAATCCCTAGCTCAGATACGCAGTATTTT; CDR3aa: CASSVIPSSDTQYF
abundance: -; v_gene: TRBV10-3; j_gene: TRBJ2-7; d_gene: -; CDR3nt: TGTGCCATCAGATGGCTGAACTACGAGCAGTACTTC; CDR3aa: CAIRWLNYEQYF
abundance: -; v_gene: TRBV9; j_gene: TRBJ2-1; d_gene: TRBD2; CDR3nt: TGTGCCAGCAGCCAGACGGGATGGGCTAGCGGAACCCCCTCCTACAATGAGCAGTTCTTC; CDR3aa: CASSQTGWASGTPSYNEQFF
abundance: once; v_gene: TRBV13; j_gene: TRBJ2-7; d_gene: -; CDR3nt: TGTGCCAGCAGCTTAGGACGGTACTACGAGCAGTACTTC; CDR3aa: CASSLGRYYEQYF
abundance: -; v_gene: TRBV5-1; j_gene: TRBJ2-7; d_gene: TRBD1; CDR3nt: TGCGCCAGCAGCCCGGAAGGGACAGGGGTTTACGAGCAGTACTTC; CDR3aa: CASSPEGTGVYEQYF
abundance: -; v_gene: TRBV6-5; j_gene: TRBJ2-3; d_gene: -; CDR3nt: TGTGCCAGCAGCAGGGGTCGGGCAGATACGCAGTATTTT; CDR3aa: CASSRGRADTQYF
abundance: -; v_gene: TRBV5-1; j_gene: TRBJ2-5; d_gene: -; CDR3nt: TGCGCCAGCAGCTTGGGCGTAACAGGGAGAGAGACCCAGTACTTC; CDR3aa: CASSLGVTGRETQYF
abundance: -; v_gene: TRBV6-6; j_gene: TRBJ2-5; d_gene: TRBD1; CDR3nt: TGTGCCAGCAGTTACTCTCCGGGACAGGGAAGGGAGACCCAGTACTTC; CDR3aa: CASSYSPGQGRETQYF
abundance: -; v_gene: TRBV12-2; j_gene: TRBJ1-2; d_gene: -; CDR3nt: TGTGCAAGTCGCTTAGCTTTTAGCAGGACTTACTATGGCTACACCTTC; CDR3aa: CASRLAFSRTYYGYTF
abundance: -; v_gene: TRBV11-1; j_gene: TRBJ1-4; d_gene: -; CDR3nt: TGTGCCAGCAGCTCTAACACCGGACAAAGGGCGGATGAAAAACTGTTTTTT; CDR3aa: CASSSNTGQRADEKLFF